The 21 T cell receptor beta chains listed next were all sequenced from one sample in a study of T cell responses to AZD1222 COVID-19 vaccine. Only in-frame clones appear in the TCRdb table, and some are missing; sequencing was by immunoSEQ multiplex PCR. Found here are just under 95,000 clones, 65% to 90% of them singletons; the top ten hold approximately 10%. Sequenced material: peripheral blood, taken on day 0 of AZD1222 vaccination. The receptor set was obtained from an adult in good health.

This chain uses TRBV2 with TRBJ1-5, with D possibly TRBD1 on 6 matching bases. V shed 8 bases and J shed 4 bases, with 15 bases lying between them. The CDR3 consists of 14 residues. In germline, CDR1 is SNHLY, CDR2 FYNNEI. The CDR3 region is CASGRDQGNQPQHF. CDR3 sequence (DNA): TGTGCCAGCGGGCGCGACCAGGGGAATCAGCCCCAGCATTTT.

The rearrangement links TRBV7-9 to TRBJ1-2; 7 bases are shared with TRBD1. Germline values: CDR1 SEHNR, CDR2 FQNEAQ (reference sequence). Trimming took 0 bases from V and 2 from J; bases not matched to a gene: 3. This CDR3 has 15 residues. CDR3 sequence reads: CASSLAGGQNYGYTF. In DNA, the CDR3 is TGTGCCAGCAGCTTAGCGGGGGGACAGAACTATGGCTACACCTTC.

V is TRBV2 and J is TRBJ2-5, with D tentatively TRBD1 or TRBD2 (6 bases each). The V end lost 4 bases, the J end lost 5 bases, and 11 bases lay between the germline ends. The CDR3 has 13 residues. Germline CDR1 reads SNHLY; CDR2 reads FYNNEI. The CDR3 sequence: CASSAGGGETQYF. CDR3 bases: TGTGCCAGCAGTGCCGGGGGCGGGGAGACCCAGTACTTC.

The chain links TRBV7-9 to TRBJ1-4; no clear D. Trimming cost V 5 bases and J 6 bases, with 13 bases left between them. There are 14 residues in the CDR3. Germline V gene sequence: CDR1 SEHNR, CDR2 FQNEAQ (reference sequence). CDR3 sequence reads: CASSQWTGDEKLFF. The CDR3 bases are TGTGCCAGCAGCCAGTGGACCGGAGATGAAAAACTGTTTTTT.

The chain joins TRBV6-5 to TRBJ2-7; 11 nucleotides line up with TRBD2. Germline V gene sequence: CDR1 MNHEY, CDR2 SVGAGI. This CDR3 region has 14 residues. V trimming: 2 bases; J trimming: 3 bases; junction bases outside the gene matches: 0. The CDR3 DNA is TGTGCCAGCAGTTACGGGACTAGCGGCTACGAGCAGTACTTC. Translated, it gives CASSYGTSGYEQYF.

This clone was seen a handful of times. The chain employs TRBV19 and TRBJ2-7; D gene uncertain. V was clipped by 8 bases and J by 6 bases, with 20 bases between them. The CDR3 runs to 14 residues. In germline, CDR1 is LNHDA, CDR2 SQIVND (reference sequence). The CDR3 DNA follows: TGTGCCAGTGGGGTCGGATCGTCGAGCTCCGAGCAGTACTTC. This encodes CASGVGSSSSEQYF.

The J gene is TRBJ1-1, the V gene TRBV27; D possibly corresponds to TRBD1 (6 bases). V dropped 2 bases and J dropped 1 base, with 14 bases sitting between them. Germline CDR1 MNHEY, CDR2 SMNVEV (reference sequence). This CDR3 region has 16 residues. CDR3 loop: CASSLNPGAPNTEAFF. For the CDR3, the DNA is TGTGCCAGCAGTTTAAACCCAGGGGCCCCGAACACTGAAGCTTTCTTT.

The J gene is TRBJ1-2, the V gene TRBV19; D unresolved. The germline V gene has CDR1 LNHDA and CDR2 SQIVND (reference sequence). V gave up 9 bases and J gave up 4 bases, with 9 bases separating them. The CDR3 is 11 residues long. The chain's CDR3 is CASQSVYGYTF. The CDR3 bases are TGTGCCAGCCAAAGTGTCTATGGCTACACCTTC.

This chain uses TRBV5-4 with TRBJ1-1; maybe TRBD1 (6 bases). The CDR3 is 15 residues long. From germline, CDR1 is SGHNT and CDR2 YYREEE (reference sequence). V lost 4 bases to trimming and J lost 1 base, with 14 bases between them. The CDR3 DNA reads TGTGCCAGCAGCCCAGCCGGGGGGCCGAACACTGAAGCTTTCTTT. Its protein is CASSPAGGPNTEAFF.

The CDR3 DNA sequence: TGCGCCAGCAGCTTGGGACAGGGTCGAGGCGGCTACACCTTC. Its translation: CASSLGQGRGGYTF. J is TRBJ1-2 and V is TRBV5-1; 7 bases are a match to TRBD1. Trimming removed 0 bases from V and 8 bases from J; junction bases left unmatched: 7. CDR1 is SGHRS and CDR2 is YFSETQ in the germline V gene. This CDR3 contains 14 residues.

The gene calls are TRBV6-5 and TRBJ1-5; 9 nucleotides agree with TRBD1. With V trimmed by 7 bases and J by 3 bases, 7 bases remained unmatched. Germline assignment: CDR1 MNHEY and CDR2 SVGAGI. The CDR3 totals 15 residues. CDR3 residues: CASKGTGIVNQPQHF. The DNA for the CDR3 is TGTGCCAGCAAAGGGACAGGGATAGTCAATCAGCCCCAGCATTTT.

V and J are TRBV6-5 and TRBJ1-4; possible D gene TRBD1, 6 bases. CDR3 size: 14 residues. CDR1 is MNHEY and CDR2 is SVGAGI in the germline V gene. The V and J ends lost 4 bases and 8 bases respectively, with 14 bases between them. The CDR3 nucleotides read TGTGCCAGCAGTTCTACACAACAGGGCGAAAAACTGTTTTTT. It yields the protein CASSSTQQGEKLFF.

The gene calls are TRBV7-2 and TRBJ2-3, with 9 bases fitting TRBD2. V was pared by 5 bases and J by 4 bases, with 13 bases of the junction left unmatched. CDR1 is SGHTA and CDR2 is FQGNSA in the germline V gene. The CDR3 spans 17 residues. CDR3 sequence reads: CASSPARGGGGADTQYF. As DNA, the CDR3 is TGTGCCAGCAGCCCAGCACGGGGCGGCGGGGGGGCAGATACGCAGTATTTT.

This clone was observed a handful of times. The chain links TRBV5-1 to TRBJ2-7, with unresolved D. The V gene lost 0 bases and the J gene lost 0 bases, with 4 bases spanning the gap. CDR3 length equals 13 residues. Germline lookup yields CDR1 SGHRS and CDR2 YFSETQ. The CDR3 spells CASSLALSYEQYF. DNA for the CDR3: TGCGCCAGCAGCTTGGCACTCTCCTACGAGCAGTACTTC.

The rearrangement joins TRBV7-2 to TRBJ1-5; D possibly corresponds to TRBD1 (5 bases). Trimming cost V 1 base and J 3 bases, with 10 bases left between them. Germline lookup yields CDR1 SGHTA and CDR2 FQGNSA. CDR3 size: 15 residues. The CDR3 sequence: CASSLVQDPNQPQHF. As DNA, the CDR3 is TGTGCCAGCAGCTTAGTACAGGACCCCAATCAGCCCCAGCATTTT.

V is TRBV6-5 and J is TRBJ1-6; no firm D call. CDR1 MNHEY and CDR2 SVGAGI come from the germline V gene. The CDR3 consists of 14 residues. Trimming removed 6 bases from V and 8 bases from J, with 14 bases in between. The CDR3 DNA reads TGTGCCAGCAGCTACGAGGCAGGCCATTCACCCCTCCACTTT. Translated, it gives CASSYEAGHSPLHF.

V usage is TRBV10-2 and J usage is TRBJ1-2; D might be TRBD1 (5 bases). V shed 8 bases and J shed 7 bases, with 20 bases lying between them. The germline V gene encodes CDR1 WSHSY and CDR2 SAAADI. There are 14 residues in the CDR3. CDR3 sequence (DNA): TGCGCCAGCCACGATCTGGGACGAGCCTCTGGCTACACCTTC. Translated, it gives CASHDLGRASGYTF.

The V gene is TRBV4-1, the J gene TRBJ1-3; D may be TRBD1 (6 bases). Germline-derived CDR1 and CDR2 are MGHRA and YSYEKL. This CDR3 has 16 residues. Deletions cut 6 bases from V and 0 bases from J, with 15 bases between. In DNA, the CDR3 is TGCGCCAGCAGGGACACTCGGACAGTCTCTGGAAACACCATATATTTT. Encoded protein: CASRDTRTVSGNTIYF.

In its sample, this clone was seen a few times. The J gene is TRBJ2-1, the V gene TRBV13, with D perhaps TRBD1 (6 bases). Trimming shortened V by 6 bases and J by 0 bases, and 12 bases separated the two germline ends. Germline V gives CDR1 PRHDT, CDR2 FYEKMQ (reference sequence). This CDR3 has 15 amino acids. CDR3 amino acids: CASRGMTGSYNEQFF. The CDR3 DNA reads TGTGCCAGCAGGGGGATGACAGGCTCCTACAATGAGCAGTTCTTC.

The chain carries TRBV19 and TRBJ1-4, with D hard to call. Trimming removed 10 bases from V and 4 bases from J, with 10 bases in between. This CDR3 is built from 12 residues. CDR1 LNHDA and CDR2 SQIVND come from the germline V gene (reference sequence). The CDR3 nucleotides read TGTGCCACCTCACAGCGTAATGAAAAACTGTTTTTT. This sequence encodes CATSQRNEKLFF.

This clone was found once. The chain recombines TRBV7-2 with TRBJ2-2; 7 bases are shared with TRBD2. Germline V lookup: CDR1 SGHTA, CDR2 FQGNSA. The CDR3 sequence is 17 residues long. The junction had 16 bases not matched to a gene; V was cut back by 5 bases and J by 7 bases. The CDR3: CASSLRRLAALVGELFF. The CDR3 DNA is TGTGCCAGCAGCCTACGGAGGCTAGCGGCTCTGGTCGGGGAGCTGTTTTTT.